These 20 T cell receptor beta chains were all obtained from the same sample, sequenced in a study of T cell responses to AZD1222 COVID-19 vaccine (dated by TCRdb to the early 2020s). Library method: the immunoSEQ multiplex PCR assay. TCRdb obtained this table from immuneACCESS and retained in-frame rearrangements with V and J assigned. These tables miss some clones; where compared with another copy, unresolved V genes account for less than half of the shortfall, and the remainder is unexplained. Within this sample are fewer than 150,000 clones, with approximately 90% of them counted one time only. The top ten constitute roughly 9.9% of the sample. Per the publication, the time point label means: about 28 days (+/-7) after the second vaccine dose. Sequencing was performed on peripheral blood, taken 28 days after the second AZD1222 dose. The receptors were gathered from an adult who received the AZD1222 COVID-19 vaccine.

The chain carries TRBV2 and TRBJ1-2, with TRBD1 matching over 7 bases. The CDR3 sequence is 14 residues long. V dropped 6 bases and J dropped 4; count of bases not matched to a gene: 8. Germline CDR1 is SNHLY and CDR2 is FYNNEI. DNA for the CDR3: TGTGCCAGCAGGGGGATATCAGGGGGCTATGGCTACACCTTC. Translating gives CASRGISGGYGYTF.

The chain employs TRBV6-5 and TRBJ1-2; 8 bases line up with TRBD1. Trimming cost V 11 bases and J 5 bases; bases outside gene matches: 7. Germline V gene lookup returns CDR1 MNHEY and CDR2 SVGAGI. This CDR3 comprises 12 residues. This CDR3 reads CARGGQGYGYTF. CDR3 bases: TGTGCCCGAGGAGGACAGGGTTATGGCTACACCTTC.

This clone appeared once. This chain links TRBV19 with TRBJ1-6, with 8 bases lining up with TRBD1. The V gene's germline CDR1 is LNHDA and CDR2 SQIVND (reference sequence). The CDR3 runs 18 residues. V dropped 5 bases and J dropped 1; count of bases not matched to a gene: 10. For the CDR3, the DNA is TGTGCCAGTAGTCTCACCGGCCGGGACAGGTCCTATAATTCACCCCTCCACTTT. It yields the protein CASSLTGRDRSYNSPLHF.

The chain uses TRBV4-1 and TRBJ1-2, with 10 positions matching TRBD1. V trimming: 1 base; J trimming: 8 bases; junction bases outside the gene matches: 4. The CDR3 has 14 amino acids. CDR1 is MGHRA, CDR2 YSYEKL, per germline. CDR3 residues: CASSQGDRGLGYTF. The CDR3 DNA is TGCGCCAGCAGCCAAGGCGACAGGGGGCTCGGCTACACCTTC.

V is TRBV10-3 and J is TRBJ2-1; D unresolved. CDR1 is ENHRY and CDR2 is SYGVKD in the germline V gene. V dropped 0 bases and J dropped 3 bases, with 12 bases sitting between them. The CDR3 is 16 amino acids. CDR3 region: CAISESMGMDYNEQFF. The CDR3 DNA follows: TGTGCCATCAGTGAGTCGATGGGGATGGACTACAATGAGCAGTTCTTC.

The gene calls are TRBV27 and TRBJ2-2, with unresolved D. The CDR3 consists of 15 residues. Trimming stripped 3 bases from V and 3 bases from J, with 11 bases between. CDR1 MNHEY and CDR2 SMNVEV come from the germline V gene (reference sequence). Here the CDR3 DNA reads TGTGCCAGCAGTTTTCTCGACGGGTACACCGGGGAGCTGTTTTTT. The encoded protein is CASSFLDGYTGELFF.

V is TRBV7-3 and J is TRBJ1-1, with TRBD1 matching over 7 bases. This CDR3 spans 14 amino acids. Germline CDR1 SGHTA, CDR2 FQGTGA. Trimming removed 1 base from V and 6 bases from J; junction bases left unmatched: 5. The CDR3 nucleotides are TGTGCCAGCAGCTTAATGGAGGGGGCCTCTGAAGCTTTCTTT. Translation: CASSLMEGASEAFF. The full variable domain, rest sourced from reference TRBV7-3 and TRBJ1-1, is GAGVSQTPSNKVTEKGKYVELRCDPISGHTALYWYRQSLGQGPEFLIYFQGTGAADDSGLPNDRFFAVRPEGSVSTLKIQRTERGDSAVYLCASSLMEGASEAFFGQGTRLTVV.

The rearrangement uses TRBV27 and TRBJ2-1; D is uncertain. Trimming pared 0 bases from V and 0 bases from J, leaving 18 bases between. The CDR3 runs 19 residues. Germline V gene sequence: CDR1 MNHEY, CDR2 SMNVEV (reference sequence). CDR3 loop: CASSLSPYPGPSSYNEQFF. Here the CDR3 DNA reads TGTGCCAGCAGTTTATCGCCTTATCCGGGCCCGAGCTCCTACAATGAGCAGTTCTTC.

Comments on this clone: The junction departs from germline at one end; a sequencing error may be responsible. V usage is TRBV5-6 and J usage is TRBJ2-3; TRBD2 aligns across 9 bases. Germline CDR1 reads SGHDT; CDR2 reads YYEEEE. The CDR3 sequence is 15 residues long. CDR3 sequence: CASTLGAGGPHTQYF. Here the CDR3 DNA reads TGTGCCAGCACCTTGGGGGCGGGAGGGCCTCATACGCAGTATTTT. The full variable domain, rest sourced from reference TRBV5-6 and TRBJ2-3, is DAGVTQSPTHLIKTRGQQVTLRCSPKSGHDTVSWYQQALGQGPQFIFQYYEEEERQRGNFPDRFSGHQFPNYSSELNVNALLLGDSALYLCASTLGAGGPHTQYFGPGTRLTVL.

The chain is built from TRBV28 and TRBJ2-1, with a possible D match to TRBD1 (5 bases). With 10 bases removed from V and 7 bases from J, the gap between germline ends came to 11 bases. The CDR3 consists of 11 residues. Germline V gene data show CDR1 as MDHEN and CDR2 as SYDVKM. Here the CDR3 reads CAIQGVNEQFF. CDR3 DNA sequence: TGTGCCATTCAAGGGGTAAATGAGCAGTTCTTC.

The J gene is TRBJ2-5, the V gene TRBV5-1; D remains unclear. Germline CDR1 and CDR2: SGHRS and YFSETQ. This CDR3 is built from 14 residues. Trimming shortened V by 0 bases and J by 0 bases, and 6 bases separated the two germline ends. The CDR3 sequence: CASSLAGYQETQYF. In nucleotides, the CDR3 is TGCGCCAGCAGCTTGGCAGGCTACCAAGAGACCCAGTACTTC.

The rearrangement uses TRBV6-2 or TRBV6-3 and TRBJ2-2, with TRBD1 matching 7 bases. CDR1 and CDR2 (germline): MNHEY, SVGEGT. After removal of 5 bases from V and 7 bases from J, the junction contained 4 bases not matched to a gene. The CDR3 is made up of 13 amino acids. The chain's CDR3 is CASSTGDGGELFF. In DNA form, the CDR3 reads TGTGCCAGCAGTACAGGGGACGGCGGGGAGCTGTTTTTT.

Worth noting for this clone: Other DNA sequences within the sample encode an identical CDR3. The chain employs TRBV20-1 and TRBJ1-2, with D uncertain. The CDR3 sequence is 11 residues long. Germline CDR1 DFQATT, CDR2 SNEGSKA (reference sequence). V was shortened by 3 bases and J by 4 bases, with 6 bases between the two germline ends. For the CDR3, the DNA is TGCAGTGCTAGGGGCGGCTATGGCTACACCTTC. Translating gives CSARGGYGYTF.

In its sample, this clone was seen once. The rearrangement joins TRBV19 to TRBJ1-2; 7 bases match TRBD1. The J segment lost 2 bases and the V segment lost 4 bases, leaving 4 bases of the junction unmatched. CDR1 LNHDA and CDR2 SQIVND come from the germline V gene (reference sequence). There are 14 residues in the CDR3. DNA for the CDR3: TGTGCCAGTAGTAGGGGACAGTTCAACTATGGCTACACCTTC. Encoded protein: CASSRGQFNYGYTF.

This chain connects TRBV5-1 to TRBJ1-1; D perhaps matches TRBD1 (6 bases). Trimming left V 4 bases short and J 4 bases short, with 20 bases between. The germline V gene has CDR1 SGHRS and CDR2 YFSETQ. The CDR3 sequence is 16 residues long. DNA of the CDR3: TGCGCCAGCAGCCCGCGGCCAGGGGCGGGGGGCACTGAAGCTTTCTTT. Translation: CASSPRPGAGGTEAFF.

With respect to this clone: The junction departs from germline at one end; a sequencing error may be responsible. The chain carries TRBV2 and TRBJ1-2, with D unresolved. The CDR3 totals 14 residues. The germline CDR1 and CDR2 sequences are SNHLY and FYNNEI. The CDR3 sequence is CASRTPMGSRSTVF. The DNA for the CDR3 is TGTGCCAGCAGGACCCCGATGGGATCCCGGTCTACGGTCTTC.

The rearrangement links TRBV5-4 to TRBJ2-7; the D gene is possibly TRBD2 (5 bases). Trimming took 4 bases from V and 2 from J, leaving 16 bases between them. The CDR3 consists of 15 residues. The germline CDR1 and CDR2 sequences are SGHNT and YYREEE (reference sequence). The CDR3 here is CASSRAGIGPYEQYF. The CDR3 DNA sequence: TGTGCCAGCAGCAGGGCGGGTATAGGGCCCTACGAGCAGTACTTC.

The chain combines TRBV27 with TRBJ1-2; D not certain. The CDR3 is 13 amino acids. V lost 6 bases to trimming and J lost 0 bases, with 8 bases between them. CDR1 and CDR2 from the germline V gene are MNHEY and SMNVEV (reference sequence). The CDR3 spells CASSYGPNYGYTF. CDR3 in DNA: TGTGCCAGCAGCTACGGTCCTAACTATGGCTACACCTTC.

A few counts support this clone. The chain recombines TRBV19 with TRBJ2-7, with D possibly called TRBD1 or TRBD2 (5 bases each). Germline values: CDR1 LNHDA, CDR2 SQIVND (reference sequence). V dropped 5 bases and J dropped 7 bases, with 12 bases sitting between them. The CDR3 loop spans 12 amino acids. CDR3 in DNA: TGTGCCAGTAGTCCGGGGACGGAAGAGCAGTACTTC. It is translated as CASSPGTEEQYF.

This clone appeared once. The V call is TRBV10-1, the J call TRBJ2-7; tentative D call: TRBD1 (6 bases). This CDR3 spans 16 amino acids. Germline loops: CDR1 WNHNN, CDR2 SYGVQD (reference sequence). Between the trimmed V and J ends, which lost 6 bases and 0 bases, there was a span of 18 bases. CDR3 residues: CASSPPGAEHSYEQYV. As DNA, the CDR3 is TGCGCCAGCAGCCCGCCAGGGGCTGAGCACTCCTACGAGCAGTACGTC.